This T cell receptor beta chain was recovered during a study of blood T cells in healthy people across ages. Study results and caveats: Long-lived donors carried more naive CD4+ cells and greater diversity than aged donors.

The use of a sample-barcoded 5' primer and a J-beta primer mix characterized a second PCR of about 6 to 11 cycles. TCRdb processed the 5' RACE reads anew with MiXCR; each CDR3 protein has one entry. The sample lists 500,000 to 600,000 distinct CDR3 sequences, roughly 29% occurring once. The CDR3 is 15 residues long. The V gene lost 0 bases and the J gene lost 8 bases, with 14 bases spanning the gap. The germline V gene has CDR1 ENHRY and CDR2 SYGVKD. Notes on this clonotype: Its antigen is unknown.

Per-sample yields of isolated PBMCs were at least 6 million. The authors extracted at least 5 micrograms of total RNA per sample. The sequencing input was blood. This chain links TRBV10-3 with TRBJ2-1; TRBD2 might be the D (6 bases). This sequence originates from a woman between 70 and 85 years old in good health. For the CDR3, the DNA is TGTGCCATCAGTGAGTCCGGGACTTACCCGGATGAGCAGTTCTTC. Its translation is CAISESGTYPDEQFF.